Given below is one TCR beta chain in context. The data are from a study of blood T cell repertoires in COVID-19. On the study more broadly: Samples representing acute and convalescent COVID-19 were sourced from the United States, Italy and Spain. PBMCs, B-cell-depleted T cells, or T cells were the source of the cDNA or gDNA that made up the material.

Germline CDR1 and CDR2: PRHDT and FYEKMQ (reference sequence). The V end was cut by 5 bases, the J end by 4 bases, with 15 bases between. This CDR3 region has 15 residues. Authors' methods: Estimation of nucleated cell counts relied on the amplification of reference gene primers. The assay was immunoSEQ multiplex PCR, and TCRdb's table has in-frame clones only and misses some. That table supplies the V and J calls and clone size; D and trimming were determined from the DNA. The sample lists some 150,000 clones; roughly 79% were seen once. Sequences were obtained from peripheral blood. The origin of this receptor is a human donor with acute or convalescent COVID-19. The donor label of this sample is uncertain. V and J are TRBV13 and TRBJ2-1; the D gene is possibly TRBD1 (6 bases). The CDR3 region is CASSGLRDTYNEQFF. In nucleotides, the CDR3 is TGTGCCAGCAGCGGCCTGAGGGACACATACAATGAGCAGTTCTTC.